This passage covers 25 T cell receptor beta chains from one sample sequenced in a study of cytomegalovirus exposure and HLA in healthy donors. 13 Jbeta primers and 60 Vbeta primers were used for the PCR. Profiled with immunoSEQ multiplex PCR; TCRdb holds only in-frame clones, not every one. The repertoire holds 150,000 to 200,000 clones, with about 72% as singletons. Material for sequencing was PBMCs. These receptors all stem from a middle-aged man in good health and CMV-seropositive.

The CDR3 region is CASSLGGDAEKQYF. In DNA form, the CDR3 reads TGTGCCAGCTCCCTCGGGGGGGACGCGGAGAAGCAGTACTTC. The chain is built from TRBV18 and TRBJ2-7; TRBD2 agrees at 8 bases. The ends lost 6 bases at V and 8 bases at J; junction bases unmatched: 12. CDR3 length equals 14 residues. Germline CDR1 reads KGHSH; CDR2 reads LQKENI.

V is TRBV25-1 and J is TRBJ1-2; perhaps TRBD1 as D (5 bases). Germline V gives CDR1 MGHDK, CDR2 SYGVNS. V lost 4 bases to trimming and J lost 3 bases, with 12 bases between them. The length of the CDR3 is 14 residues. The chain's CDR3 is CASSAGDSYYGYTF. CDR3 nucleotides: TGTGCCAGCAGTGCGGGAGACAGCTACTATGGCTACACCTTC.

The chain is built from TRBV7-2 and TRBJ2-6, with D unresolved. The V end was cut by 0 bases, the J end by 4 bases, with 4 bases between. The CDR3 is made up of 14 amino acids. Germline lookup yields CDR1 SGHTA and CDR2 FQGNSA. This CDR3 reads CASSLAAGANVLTF. CDR3 sequence (DNA): TGTGCCAGCAGCTTAGCAGCGGGGGCCAACGTCCTGACTTTC.

The V and J genes are TRBV11-3 and TRBJ2-7, with D tentatively TRBD1 (5 bases). Per germline, CDR1 SGHNT and CDR2 YENEEA. The CDR3 consists of 14 residues. Trimming stripped 4 bases from V and 0 bases from J, with 10 bases between. DNA of the CDR3: TGTGCCAGCAGCTCCTCGACAGCCTCCTACGAGCAGTACTTC. The encoded protein is CASSSSTASYEQYF.

The chain carries TRBV7-9 and TRBJ2-1; the match to TRBD2 covers 9 bases. Looked up from germline, CDR1 is SEHNR and CDR2 is FQNEAQ (reference sequence). The ends lost 5 bases at V and 5 bases at J; junction bases unmatched: 10. The CDR3 sequence is 16 residues long. The CDR3 sequence is CASSPAAGGPHNEQFF. The CDR3 nucleotides read TGTGCCAGCAGCCCAGCTGCGGGGGGGCCCCACAATGAGCAGTTCTTC.

J is TRBJ2-1 and V is TRBV1; TRBD2, the table's D call, was not compared with the DNA. TRBV1 is reported as a pseudogene. This CDR3 has 17 amino acids. CDR3 bases: TGCACCAGCAGCCAAAGTGCAAGATCTATGCGGATCGATGAGCAGTTCTTC. Translating it yields CTSSQSARSMRIDEQFF.

This clone was counted only a few times. This sequence joins TRBV2 and TRBJ1-2; 8 nucleotides match TRBD1. V lost 7 bases and J lost 0; bases outside the gene matches: 13. CDR3 length: 17 residues. Germline V CDR1 and CDR2: SNHLY, FYNNEI. CDR3 in amino acids: CASTGLRTGSANYGYTF. CDR3 nucleotides: TGTGCCAGCACAGGACTTAGGACAGGGTCAGCTAACTATGGCTACACCTTC.

The chain uses TRBV10-3 and TRBJ2-3, with TRBD2 matching over 7 bases. The CDR3 length is 14 residues. Looked up from germline, CDR1 is ENHRY and CDR2 is SYGVKD. The V segment lost 8 bases and the J segment 4 bases; nucleotides outside the gene matches: 9. Here the CDR3 reads CAISWALAADTQYF. DNA of the CDR3: TGTGCCATCTCCTGGGCGCTAGCGGCAGATACGCAGTATTTT.

V is TRBV6-5 and J is TRBJ2-7; 8 bases agree with TRBD1. The J segment lost 12 bases and the V segment lost 0 bases, leaving 7 bases of the junction unmatched. Germline values: CDR1 MNHEY, CDR2 SVGAGI. The CDR3 spans 13 residues. The CDR3 is CASSYSQGATWYF. CDR3 in DNA: TGTGCCAGCAGTTACTCGCAGGGGGCAACTTGGTACTTC.

V gene TRBV6-1 combines with J gene TRBJ1-3, with D possibly being TRBD1 (6 bases). V was shortened by 5 bases and J by 3 bases, with 14 bases between the two germline ends. The CDR3 is 15 amino acids. The germline gives CDR1 MNHNS, CDR2 SASEGT. CDR3 residues: CASSRGYRDGNTIYF. The CDR3 DNA is TGTGCCAGCAGTAGGGGGTACAGGGATGGAAACACCATATATTTT.

The table lists this clone with a count of one. The chain links TRBV5-6 to TRBJ1-5; tentatively, D is TRBD1 (5 bases). The CDR3 contains 14 residues. The ends were cut back, 0 bases at V and 9 bases at J, with 13 bases in the middle. The V gene's germline CDR1 is SGHDT and CDR2 YYEEEE. CDR3 in DNA: TGTGCCAGCAGCTTGGGACAGCTTACCACGCCCCAGCATTTT. Protein sequence: CASSLGQLTTPQHF.

This clone has just one count. The rearrangement uses TRBV30 and TRBJ2-7; no definite D call. This CDR3 comprises 15 residues. The germline V gene has CDR1 GTSNPN and CDR2 SVGIG (reference sequence). V lost 3 bases and J 5 bases, leaving 20 bases between the germline ends. The CDR3: CAWRDTPPQSNEQYF. As DNA, the CDR3 is TGTGCCTGGAGAGACACGCCGCCCCAGAGTAACGAGCAGTACTTC.

In DNA, the CDR3 is TGCGCCAGCAGCCCGGACAGGGGGCATGAAAAACTGTTTTTT. It specifies CASSPDRGHEKLFF. The V call is TRBV5-1, the J call TRBJ1-4; 11 bases are a match to TRBD1. Germline CDR1 reads SGHRS; CDR2 reads YFSETQ. Trimming took 4 bases from V and 6 from J; bases not matched to a gene: 2. This CDR3 has 14 amino acids.

The CDR3 nucleotides are TGTGCCAGCAGTTACTCGGGTCGAGGAGAGACCCAGTACTTC. Translating it yields CASSYSGRGETQYF. V and J are TRBV6-5 and TRBJ2-5; the D is unclear. Germline-derived CDR1 and CDR2 are MNHEY and SVGAGI. CDR3 size: 14 residues. Trimming shortened V by 0 bases and J by 4 bases, and 9 bases separated the two germline ends.

The V call is TRBV19, the J call TRBJ2-3; D gene uncertain. In germline, CDR1 is LNHDA, CDR2 SQIVND (reference sequence). This CDR3 has 16 residues. V lost 5 bases and J 1 base, leaving 16 bases between the germline ends. The CDR3 sequence: CASSAIEDTGTDTQYF. In DNA, the CDR3 is TGTGCCAGTAGTGCGATTGAAGACACGGGCACAGATACGCAGTATTTT.

This chain links TRBV5-1 with TRBJ1-2, with D perhaps TRBD1 (5 bases). V was trimmed by 0 bases and J by 3 bases, leaving 9 bases between them. This CDR3 comprises 14 residues. Germline-derived CDR1 and CDR2 are SGHRS and YFSETQ. The CDR3 coding sequence is TGCGCCAGCAGCTTGGGACAGACCTACTATGGCTACACCTTC. It codes for CASSLGQTYYGYTF.

This chain links TRBV11-2 with TRBJ2-3, with a weak D call TRBD2 (7 bases). Germline CDR1 and CDR2: SGHAT and FQNNGV. Trimming pared 0 bases from V and 0 bases from J, leaving 16 bases between. The length of the CDR3 is 18 residues. The chain's CDR3 is CASSLDHFGGQSTDTQYF. The CDR3 coding sequence is TGTGCCAGCAGCTTAGATCATTTCGGGGGGCAGAGCACAGATACGCAGTATTTT.

This chain connects TRBV27 to TRBJ2-1, with D possibly TRBD2 on 6 matching bases. Germline CDR1 is MNHEY and CDR2 is SMNVEV (reference sequence). Trimming removed 6 bases at V and 1 base at J, with 13 bases between. The CDR3 is 15 residues long. The CDR3 loop is CASSLSGTSYNEQFF. CDR3 sequence (DNA): TGTGCCAGCAGCCTATCTGGGACTTCCTACAATGAGCAGTTCTTC.

This chain uses TRBV7-9 with TRBJ1-3; no clear D. V was shortened by 1 base and J by 0 bases, with 10 bases between the two germline ends. CDR1 is SEHNR and CDR2 is FQNEAQ in the germline V gene (reference sequence). The length of the CDR3 is 16 residues. The CDR3 spells CASSLEQLVSGNTIYF. CDR3 DNA: TGTGCCAGCAGCTTAGAACAGCTCGTCTCTGGAAACACCATATATTTT.

Comment on this clone: The same CDR3 is also encoded by other DNA sequences in this sample. The V call is TRBV10-2, the J call TRBJ1-1; TRBD1 matches 7 bases. The CDR3 has 14 residues. V gave up 2 bases and J gave up 6 bases; unmatched junction bases: 6. From germline, CDR1 is WSHSY and CDR2 SAAADI. CDR3 coding DNA: TGCGCCAGCAGTGAGGGGGCAGGGGGTGCTGAAGCTTTCTTT. Its translation: CASSEGAGGAEAFF.

This clone was counted only a few times. J is TRBJ1-6 and V is TRBV5-1; possible D gene TRBD1, 6 bases. Trimming pared 3 bases from V and 2 bases from J, leaving 12 bases between. The CDR3 contains 16 residues. Looked up from germline, CDR1 is SGHRS and CDR2 is YFSETQ. The CDR3 sequence: CASSSRDTTYNSPLHF. The CDR3 nucleotides read TGCGCCAGCAGCTCCCGGGACACGACCTATAATTCACCCCTCCACTTT.

The chain employs TRBV10-2 and TRBJ1-1; no firm D call. Per germline, CDR1 WSHSY and CDR2 SAAADI. V lost 0 bases to trimming and J lost 8 bases, with 7 bases between them. This CDR3 comprises 12 residues. In nucleotides, the CDR3 is TGCGCCAGCAGTGAGTCTGCAACAGAAGCTTTCTTT. Its protein product is CASSESATEAFF.

In this sample, this clone turned up a few times. The CDR3 sequence: CASRKGTSAYNEQFF. The DNA of the CDR3 is TGTGCCAGCAGAAAAGGGACTAGCGCCTACAATGAGCAGTTCTTC. This chain connects TRBV5-6 to TRBJ2-1; TRBD2 aligns across 10 bases. Germline assignment: CDR1 SGHDT and CDR2 YYEEEE. Unmatched junction bases numbered 4, after V lost 5 bases and J lost 2 bases. The CDR3 spans 15 residues.

The rearrangement uses TRBV12-1 and TRBJ1-6; TRBD1 is taken as the D call from the table, unchecked against the DNA. TRBV12-1 is a recognized pseudogene. The CDR3 runs to 15 residues. The CDR3 protein is CASSRRTGQNSPLHF. The CDR3 DNA sequence: TGTGCCAGCAGCAGGAGGACAGGGCAAAATTCACCCCTCCACTTT.

The sample holds a few counts of this clone. This chain joins TRBV6-5 and TRBJ1-4, with 8 nucleotides matching TRBD1. The V and J ends lost 6 bases and 10 bases, in that order; junction bases with no gene match: 7. CDR3 length: 13 residues. Germline lookup yields CDR1 MNHEY and CDR2 SVGAGI. The CDR3 loop is CASSQTQGGKLFF. DNA for the CDR3: TGTGCCAGCAGCCAAACACAGGGGGGAAAACTGTTTTTT.